This entry lists 32 T cell receptor beta chains sequenced from one sample in a study of cytomegalovirus exposure and HLA in healthy donors (dated by TCRdb to the late 2010s). Libraries came from the immunoSEQ multiplex PCR assay. The multiplex PCR relied on a mix of 60 forward primers for TCR Vbeta segments and 13 reverse primers for TCR Jbeta segments. Entries here come from immuneACCESS through TCRdb and include only in-frame sequences with V and J called. Some clones fail to appear in such tables; in the studies checked, an unresolved V gene covers under half of the shortfall, and the cause of the remainder is unknown. The sample contains 200,000 or so clones, 78% of them found a single time. Less than 4.5% of the sample rests with the top ten. Input material: PBMCs. The receptors derive from a male donor in good health and CMV-seronegative.

The V gene is TRBV28, the J gene TRBJ2-1; D gene ambiguous. Germline V gene lookup returns CDR1 MDHEN and CDR2 SYDVKM. Trimming stripped 5 bases from V and 0 bases from J, with 23 bases between. The CDR3 loop spans 19 amino acids. The CDR3 here is CASSILFPHTLASYNEQFF. CDR3 coding DNA: TGTGCCAGCAGTATCCTTTTCCCCCACACATTAGCCTCCTACAATGAGCAGTTCTTC. Full variable domain (rest looked up from reference TRBV28 and TRBJ2-1): DVKVTQSSRYLVKRTGEKVFLECVQDMDHENMFWYRQDPGLGLRLIYFSYDVKMKEKGDIPEGYSVSREKKERFSLILESASTNQTSMYLCASSILFPHTLASYNEQFFGPGTRLTVL.

This clone has a single count. This chain links TRBV29-1 with TRBJ2-5, with D perhaps TRBD2 (5 bases). The DNA end favors TRBJ2-7, so the J call may be wrong. Germline V lookup: CDR1 SQVTM, CDR2 ANQGSEA. The CDR3 is 12 amino acids. In DNA form, the CDR3 reads TGCAGCGCCGTCGGACTGTCCTACGAGCAGTACTTC. It encodes CSAVGLSYEQYF.

The genes are TRBV6-1 and TRBJ2-1; 12 positions match TRBD2. The CDR3 loop spans 15 amino acids. After removal of 7 bases from V and 8 bases from J, the junction contained 9 bases not matched to a gene. The germline gives CDR1 MNHNS, CDR2 SASEGT. The DNA for the CDR3 is TGTGCCAGCATTCTGACTAGCGGGAGTGGCTATGAGCAGTTCTTC. Protein product: CASILTSGSGYEQFF.

This chain connects TRBV9 to TRBJ2-5, with 10 bases that match TRBD1. Per germline, CDR1 SGDLS and CDR2 YYNGEE. With V trimmed by 3 bases and J by 4 bases, 9 bases remained unmatched. The CDR3 sequence is 16 residues long. The CDR3 loop is CASSATGGQGLETQYF. In DNA, the CDR3 is TGTGCCAGCAGCGCCACAGGGGGACAGGGGTTAGAGACCCAGTACTTC.

The chain is built from TRBV28 and TRBJ1-2; D ambiguous. Germline assignment: CDR1 MDHEN and CDR2 SYDVKM. The CDR3 length is 12 residues. The V end lost 8 bases, the J end lost 2 bases, and 9 bases lay between the germline ends. The CDR3 sequence is CASGLSNYGYTF. As DNA, the CDR3 is TGTGCCAGCGGACTCTCAAACTATGGCTACACCTTC.

V and J are TRBV15 and TRBJ2-7; 10 bases line up with TRBD2. This CDR3 has 21 residues. Trimming took 2 bases from V and 2 from J; bases not matched to a gene: 21. Germline V gives CDR1 LNHNV, CDR2 YYDKDF (reference sequence). The CDR3 loop reads CATSRSRRLFWGSGRPYEQYF. In DNA, the CDR3 is TGTGCCACCAGCAGATCGCGCCGCCTCTTTTGGGGTAGCGGGAGGCCCTACGAGCAGTACTTC. Based on the CDR3 plus reference TRBV15 and TRBJ2-7, the full variable domain is DAMVIQNPRYQVTQFGKPVTLSCSQTLNHNVMYWYQQKSSQAPKLLFHYYDKDFNNEADTPDNFQSRRPNTSFCFLDIRSPGLGDTAMYLCATSRSRRLFWGSGRPYEQYFGPGTRLTVT.

This chain links TRBV2 with TRBJ2-3; possible D gene TRBD1, 6 bases. V lost 6 bases, J lost 3 bases, and 16 bases lay in between. The length of the CDR3 is 15 residues. The germline gives CDR1 SNHLY, CDR2 FYNNEI. CDR3 sequence: CASRIQGSGTDTQYF. CDR3 sequence (DNA): TGTGCCAGCAGGATACAGGGTTCTGGGACAGATACGCAGTATTTT.

The chain joins TRBV2 to TRBJ2-1, with TRBD2 identical over 9 bases. Germline V CDR1 and CDR2: SNHLY, FYNNEI. The V gene end was trimmed by 8 bases and the J gene end by 6 bases; junction bases not matched to a gene: 8. CDR3 size: 14 residues. CDR3 bases: TGTGCCAGCGGAGAAGGACTAGCGCTCAATGAGCAGTTCTTC. Protein: CASGEGLALNEQFF.

The rearrangement joins TRBV28 to TRBJ2-5, with 9 positions matching TRBD1. This CDR3 contains 14 residues. Trimming at V came to 6 bases and at J to 5 bases, leaving 7 bases not matched to a gene. Germline V lookup: CDR1 MDHEN, CDR2 SYDVKM. The CDR3 reads CASSLGTGLETQYF. CDR3 coding DNA: TGTGCCAGCAGCCTCGGGACAGGGCTGGAGACCCAGTACTTC.

The chain uses TRBV4-2 and TRBJ2-7; 7 positions match TRBD2. The J segment lost 6 bases and the V segment lost 2 bases, leaving 7 bases of the junction unmatched. The CDR3 is 14 amino acids. The germline gives CDR1 LGHNA, CDR2 YNFKEQ. The CDR3 DNA reads TGTGCCAGCAGCCAATCACTAGCGAACTGCGAGCAGTACTTC. Amino acids: CASSQSLANCEQYF.

J is TRBJ2-6 and V is TRBV27, with 8 bases identical to TRBD1. The CDR3 is 17 amino acids. V shed 4 bases and J 0 bases; nucleotides not matched to a gene: 5. The V gene's germline CDR1 is MNHEY and CDR2 SMNVEV (reference sequence). CDR3 protein: CASSSGTGSSGANVLTF. CDR3 DNA sequence: TGTGCCAGCAGTTCCGGGACAGGTAGCTCTGGGGCCAACGTCCTGACTTTC.

This chain joins TRBV5-1 and TRBJ2-7; D perhaps matches TRBD2 (6 bases). Trimming shortened V by 0 bases and J by 5 bases, and 21 bases separated the two germline ends. Germline V gene lookup returns CDR1 SGHRS and CDR2 YFSETQ. The CDR3 runs 17 residues. CDR3 sequence reads: CASSLGGGTSGLDEQYF. CDR3 coding DNA: TGCGCCAGCAGCTTGGGTGGTGGGACTTCCGGATTAGACGAGCAGTACTTC. The entire variable domain, with the rest obtained from reference TRBV5-1 and TRBJ2-7, is as follows: KAGVTQTPRYLIKTRGQQVTLSCSPISGHRSVSWYQQTPGQGLQFLFEYFSETQRNKGNFPGRFSGRQFSNSRSEMNVSTLELGDSALYLCASSLGGGTSGLDEQYFGPGTRLTVT.

This clone was seen only once. V gene TRBV10-3 combines with J gene TRBJ2-5, with no clear D. CDR1 and CDR2 from the germline V gene are ENHRY and SYGVKD. V gave up 4 bases and J gave up 5 bases, with 8 bases separating them. This CDR3 contains 12 residues. CDR3 sequence reads: CAISVTGETQYF. The DNA of the CDR3 is TGTGCCATCAGTGTTACCGGGGAGACCCAGTACTTC.

The V gene is TRBV29-1, the J gene TRBJ2-3; D uncertain. Germline values: CDR1 SQVTM, CDR2 ANQGSEA. The V end lost 3 bases, the J end lost 3 bases, and 4 bases lay between the germline ends. The CDR3 is 11 amino acids. CDR3 nucleotides: TGCAGCGTTGACAGGACAGATACGCAGTATTTT. It translates to CSVDRTDTQYF.

This chain connects TRBV21-1 to TRBJ2-7; the table assigns TRBD2, which was not confirmed against the DNA. TRBV21-1 is described as a pseudogene. The CDR3 runs to 17 residues. CDR3 in DNA: TGTGCCAGCAGCAAAGCGGGAAGGGCGGGAGCACCTTACGAGCAGTACTTC. Translating it yields CASSKAGRAGAPYEQYF.

The genes are TRBV6-5 and TRBJ1-1, with 7 bases fitting TRBD1. Germline V gene sequence: CDR1 MNHEY, CDR2 SVGAGI. CDR3 size: 14 residues. V dropped 2 bases and J dropped 6; count of bases not matched to a gene: 6. The CDR3: CASSYDRVKAEAFF. In DNA, the CDR3 is TGTGCCAGCAGTTACGACAGGGTGAAGGCTGAAGCTTTCTTT.

The genes are TRBV19 and TRBJ2-7; 10 bases are a match to TRBD1. CDR1 and CDR2 (germline): LNHDA, SQIVND (reference sequence). CDR3 length: 13 amino acids. V lost 5 bases and J lost 8; bases outside the gene matches: 6. The CDR3 here is CASSAGTGAQQYF. CDR3 in DNA: TGTGCCAGTAGTGCGGGGACAGGGGCTCAGCAGTACTTC.

This clone was observed a few times. The J gene is TRBJ2-1, the V gene TRBV11-3; TRBD2 matches 8 bases. Losses at the gene ends were 1 base for V and 7 bases for J; bases not matched to a gene: 9. CDR1 SGHNT and CDR2 YENEEA come from the germline V gene. CDR3 length: 16 residues. The DNA for the CDR3 is TGTGCCAGCAGCTTAGGGAAAGCGGGAGTATGGAATGAGCAGTTCTTC. Protein: CASSLGKAGVWNEQFF.

This chain connects TRBV27 to TRBJ2-3; D is possibly TRBD2 (6 bases). CDR3 length: 14 residues. The germline gives CDR1 MNHEY, CDR2 SMNVEV (reference sequence). The germline V and J ends were trimmed by 6 bases and 4 bases, with 14 bases remaining between them. As DNA, the CDR3 is TGTGCCAGCAGCCGGGACTTCGGCCCAGATACGCAGTATTTT. It yields the protein CASSRDFGPDTQYF.

This clone was observed a handful of times. V is TRBV2 and J is TRBJ1-4, with 11 bases matching TRBD1. V lost 3 bases, J lost 8 bases, and 2 bases stayed unmatched. CDR3 length: 14 residues. Germline values: CDR1 SNHLY, CDR2 FYNNEI. The DNA of the CDR3 is TGTGCCAGCAGTGACCGGGACAGGGGGGAAAAACTGTTTTTT. It codes for CASSDRDRGEKLFF.

The rearrangement links TRBV5-1 to TRBJ2-5, with a possible D match to TRBD1 (5 bases). With the DNA end fitting TRBJ2-7 better, the J assignment may be wrong. CDR1 SGHRS and CDR2 YFSETQ come from the germline V gene. The CDR3 sequence is 16 residues long. The CDR3 DNA reads as TGCGCCAGCAGCTTGTCTCCAGGGCCCCTCTCCTACGAGCAGTACTTC. Translated: CASSLSPGPLSYEQYF.

This chain links TRBV7-3 with TRBJ2-5, with TRBD2 matching over 7 bases. V gave up 1 base and J gave up 7 bases; unmatched junction bases: 6. Germline V gives CDR1 SGHTA, CDR2 FQGTGA. CDR3 length: 14 residues. The CDR3 nucleotides are TGTGCCAGCAGCTTAAAGGTGGGGAGGGTGACCCAGTACTTC. As protein: CASSLKVGRVTQYF.

The chain has TRBV29-1 and TRBJ1-2; 9 bases are a match to TRBD1. CDR1 and CDR2 (germline): SQVTM, ANQGSEA. The CDR3 has 13 amino acids. V lost 2 bases to trimming and J lost 8 bases; unmatched junction nucleotides: 6. The CDR3 DNA reads TGCAGCGTTGAATTACAGGGGGCTGGAGGCTACACCTTC. Amino acids: CSVELQGAGGYTF.

This clone has only a few counts. Its ends do not fully match the called genes, so a read error is possible. The CDR3 nucleotides read TGTGCTAGCAGCCCTAGCGGGAGTGGCTCAGATACGCAGTATTTT. The encoded protein is CASSPSGSGSDTQYF. The genes are TRBV7-7 and TRBJ2-3, with 10 bases that match TRBD2. Germline assignment: CDR1 SSHAT and CDR2 FNYEAQ (reference sequence). This CDR3 is 15 amino acids long.

The gene calls are TRBV6-5 and TRBJ1-3, with D possibly matching TRBD1 (5 bases). The CDR3 covers 14 residues. The germline V gene has CDR1 MNHEY and CDR2 SVGAGI. Deletions cut 6 bases from V and 0 bases from J, with 9 bases between. The CDR3 loop is CASSRTYSGNTIYF. As DNA, the CDR3 is TGTGCCAGCAGCAGGACATACTCTGGAAACACCATATATTTT.

The J gene is TRBJ2-2, the V gene TRBV6-1, with TRBD2 matching 7 bases. Trimming cost V 1 base and J 5 bases; bases outside gene matches: 10. Germline CDR1 and CDR2: MNHNS and SASEGT. The CDR3 length is 17 residues. The CDR3: CASSEEVGGGPTGELFF. The CDR3 coding sequence is TGTGCCAGCAGTGAAGAGGTTGGGGGAGGGCCGACCGGGGAGCTGTTTTTT.

V is TRBV29-1 and J is TRBJ2-7, with 8 positions matching TRBD2. The CDR3 has 15 amino acids. The V segment lost 7 bases and the J segment 1 base; nucleotides outside the gene matches: 12. CDR1 is SQVTM, CDR2 ANQGSEA, per germline. The CDR3 DNA follows: TGCAGCGCAGGTATTTGGACTAGCCGATCCTACGAGCAGTACTTC. Amino acid sequence: CSAGIWTSRSYEQYF.

This clone was counted between two and nine times. V is TRBV4-1 and J is TRBJ2-6; weak D call: TRBD1 (6 bases). Trimming left V 4 bases short and J 1 base short, with 14 bases between. Looked up from germline, CDR1 is MGHRA and CDR2 is YSYEKL. This CDR3 has 17 residues. The CDR3 sequence: CASSPWTESSGANVLTF. The CDR3 DNA follows: TGCGCCAGCAGCCCCTGGACAGAAAGTTCTGGGGCCAACGTCCTGACTTTC.

The chain couples TRBV6-5 to TRBJ2-2; 7 nucleotides line up with TRBD2. The J segment lost 6 bases and the V segment lost 2 bases, leaving 6 bases of the junction unmatched. This CDR3 comprises 15 residues. Germline V CDR1 and CDR2: MNHEY, SVGAGI. The chain's CDR3 is CASSYGAGRAGELFF. The DNA of the CDR3 is TGTGCCAGCAGTTACGGTGCAGGGAGGGCCGGGGAGCTGTTTTTT.

The V call is TRBV19, the J call TRBJ1-1; maybe TRBD1 (5 bases). With 3 bases removed from V and 1 base from J, the gap between germline ends came to 15 bases. CDR1 is LNHDA and CDR2 is SQIVND in the germline V gene (reference sequence). CDR3 length equals 16 residues. The CDR3 reads CASSIGAGRWNTEAFF. The CDR3 DNA follows: TGTGCCAGTAGTATCGGAGCGGGACGGTGGAACACTGAAGCTTTCTTT.

The chain employs TRBV6-1 and TRBJ2-5; TRBD2 matches at 10 bases. Matching the DNA end better, TRBJ2-7 makes the J call doubtful. CDR1 is MNHNS and CDR2 is SASEGT in the germline V gene. The CDR3 is made up of 15 amino acids. The CDR3 region is CASNLQAGGAYEQYF. DNA for the CDR3: TGTGCCAGCAACCTCCAAGCGGGAGGGGCCTACGAGCAGTACTTC.

The genes are TRBV20-1 and TRBJ1-1, with D tentatively TRBD1 (6 bases). The ends were cut back, 4 bases at V and 8 bases at J, with 11 bases in the middle. CDR1 is DFQATT and CDR2 is SNEGSKA in the germline V gene (reference sequence). This CDR3 comprises 11 residues. The CDR3 sequence is CSAIPTGEAFF. The CDR3 region has the DNA TGCAGTGCTATTCCCACAGGGGAAGCTTTCTTT.